The 27 T cell receptor beta chains in this list originate from one sample, sequenced in a study of T cell responses to AZD1222 COVID-19 vaccine. Sequencing was performed with immunoSEQ multiplex PCR; in TCRdb, only in-frame clones are kept and a portion is missing. Among 100,000 to 150,000 clones listed, around nine tenths were seen once. The specimen was peripheral blood, collected on day 0 of MenACWY control vaccination. The receptors here all came from an adult in good health.

V gene TRBV9 combines with J gene TRBJ2-5; 7 bases align to TRBD2. Germline trimming cut 3 bases from V and 1 base from J; bases unmatched to any gene: 0. Germline CDR1 SGDLS, CDR2 YYNGEE. The CDR3 runs to 13 residues. Written as DNA, the CDR3 is TGTGCCAGCAGCGGGGGGGGCCAAGAGACCCAGTACTTC. Residues: CASSGGGQETQYF.

The V call is TRBV11-2, the J call TRBJ2-3; 10 nucleotides match TRBD1. Germline-derived CDR1 and CDR2 are SGHAT and FQNNGV. Trimming at V came to 5 bases and at J to 2 bases, leaving 10 bases not matched to a gene. The CDR3 loop spans 17 amino acids. This CDR3 is CASSPWTGGVFTDTQYF. DNA for the CDR3: TGTGCCAGCAGCCCTTGGACAGGGGGGGTTTTCACAGATACGCAGTATTTT.

This sequence joins TRBV19 and TRBJ1-5; 8 positions agree with TRBD1. Germline CDR1 and CDR2: LNHDA and SQIVND (reference sequence). The CDR3 runs 13 residues. V dropped 8 bases and J dropped 1; count of bases not matched to a gene: 1. The CDR3: CASDRGSNQPQHF. Written as DNA, the CDR3 is TGTGCCAGTGACAGGGGCAGCAATCAGCCCCAGCATTTT.

The genes are TRBV5-1 and TRBJ2-2, with 9 bases lining up with TRBD1. The CDR3 runs to 14 residues. The V segment lost 0 bases and the J segment 6 bases; nucleotides outside the gene matches: 0. CDR1 SGHRS and CDR2 YFSETQ come from the germline V gene. In DNA, the CDR3 is TGCGCCAGCAGCTTGGGACAGGGGGCCGGGGAGCTGTTTTTT. It encodes CASSLGQGAGELFF.

The V gene is TRBV13, the J gene TRBJ2-3, with 9 bases lining up with TRBD2. Trimming removed 4 bases from V and 4 bases from J; junction bases left unmatched: 12. Looked up from germline, CDR1 is PRHDT and CDR2 is FYEKMQ (reference sequence). This CDR3 has 17 residues. CDR3: CASSSKFSGSASDTQYF. CDR3 in DNA: TGTGCCAGCAGCTCGAAATTTAGCGGGAGTGCCTCAGATACGCAGTATTTT.

This clone has just one count. The CDR3 loop is CASSPGTAITYEQYF. The CDR3 region has the DNA TGTGCCAGCTCACCCGGGACAGCGATCACCTACGAGCAGTACTTC. The chain joins TRBV18 to TRBJ2-7; TRBD1 agrees at 7 bases. Germline loops: CDR1 KGHSH, CDR2 LQKENI. J was trimmed by 2 bases and V by 3 bases; bases with no gene match: 7. This CDR3 has 15 residues.

This chain joins TRBV5-4 and TRBJ1-2; D possibly corresponds to TRBD1 (5 bases). The CDR3 contains 15 residues. CDR1 SGHNT and CDR2 YYREEE come from the germline V gene (reference sequence). Trimming stripped 0 bases from V and 5 bases from J, with 14 bases between. The CDR3 DNA sequence: TGTGCCAGCAGCTTGGATTTTTTGGGGGTATATGGCTACACCTTC. Encoded protein: CASSLDFLGVYGYTF.

The J gene is TRBJ2-1, the V gene TRBV10-3; D is uncertain. The CDR3 is 14 residues long. Germline V gene data show CDR1 as ENHRY and CDR2 as SYGVKD. Trimming removed 7 bases from V and 6 bases from J, with 16 bases in between. The CDR3 sequence is CAINQAPPLNEQFF. The CDR3 coding sequence is TGTGCCATCAATCAGGCTCCGCCCCTCAATGAGCAGTTCTTC.

This clone came up once. The V call is TRBV27, the J call TRBJ2-3; perhaps TRBD2 as D (7 bases). Germline V gene lookup returns CDR1 MNHEY and CDR2 SMNVEV (reference sequence). The V end was cut by 11 bases, the J end by 8 bases, with 29 bases between. The CDR3 covers 16 residues. The CDR3 spells CAGPRGRGAYWGTQYF. The CDR3 bases are TGTGCCGGACCTCGGGGGAGGGGGGCGTATTGGGGTACGCAGTATTTT.

The chain uses TRBV28 and TRBJ1-1; D might be TRBD1 (5 bases). Trimming stripped 7 bases from V and 4 bases from J, with 22 bases between. The germline V gene has CDR1 MDHEN and CDR2 SYDVKM. The CDR3 is 16 amino acids. Here the CDR3 reads CASTRAGVTVRTEAFF. The CDR3 region has the DNA TGTGCCAGCACCCGGGCCGGCGTGACAGTCCGCACTGAAGCTTTCTTT.

The V gene is TRBV25-1, the J gene TRBJ2-2; 8 bases agree with TRBD2. Germline values: CDR1 MGHDK, CDR2 SYGVNS. The CDR3 is 16 residues long. J lost 0 bases, V lost 5 bases, and 5 bases had no gene match. In DNA, the CDR3 is TGTGCCAGCAGTCGTCGGGGGGGCACGAACACCGGGGAGCTGTTTTTT. Translated: CASSRRGGTNTGELFF. The full variable domain, with the rest looked up from reference TRBV25-1 and TRBJ2-2, is EADIYQTPRYLVIGTGKKITLECSQTMGHDKMYWYQQDPGMELHLIHYSYGVNSTEKGDLSSESTVSRIRTEHFPLTLESARPSHTSQYLCASSRRGGTNTGELFFGEGSRLTVL.

V gene TRBV4-2 combines with J gene TRBJ1-2; D gene unclear. The V gene lost 4 bases and the J gene lost 8 bases, with 14 bases spanning the gap. CDR3 length: 13 residues. Germline V CDR1 and CDR2: LGHNA, YNFKEQ. The CDR3 loop reads CASSPLNQRGYTF. CDR3 in DNA: TGTGCCAGCAGCCCCTTAAACCAGAGGGGCTACACCTTC.

The gene calls are TRBV10-3 and TRBJ1-5; the D gene is possibly TRBD1 (6 bases). With 6 bases removed from V and 2 bases from J, the gap between germline ends came to 14 bases. There are 15 residues in the CDR3. Per the germline V gene, CDR1 is ENHRY and CDR2 is SYGVKD. CDR3 nucleotide sequence: TGTGCCATCAGACCCGCAGGGGCGGGCAATCAGCCCCAGCATTTT. This encodes CAIRPAGAGNQPQHF.

A remark on this clone: This CDR3 is also generated by other DNA sequences in the sample. The chain recombines TRBV3-1 (or the pseudogene TRBV3-2) with TRBJ2-1; D uncertain. Germline assignment: CDR1 LGHDT and CDR2 YNNKEL (reference sequence). V was shortened by 5 bases and J by 4 bases, with 3 bases between the two germline ends. The CDR3 extends over 11 amino acids. The CDR3 here is CASSGYNEQFF. For the CDR3, the DNA is TGTGCCAGCAGCGGATACAATGAGCAGTTCTTC.

The gene calls are TRBV7-9 and TRBJ1-1; 7 bases map to TRBD1. Unmatched junction bases numbered 12, after V lost 1 base and J lost 7 bases. There are 16 residues in the CDR3. Germline V gene lookup returns CDR1 SEHNR and CDR2 FQNEAQ (reference sequence). CDR3 in amino acids: CASSLGKPTGSIEAFF. As DNA, the CDR3 is TGTGCCAGCAGCTTAGGAAAACCGACAGGGAGTATTGAAGCTTTCTTT.

About this clone: One end of the junction does not line up with germline, which may come from a read error. The chain couples TRBV12-3 or TRBV12-4 to TRBJ2-7; D is unresolved. This CDR3 comprises 12 residues. CDR3 protein: CASSYVLYEQYF. As DNA, the CDR3 is TGTGCAAGCAGTTATGTGCTCTACGAGCAGTACTTC.

The chain couples TRBV19 to TRBJ2-2; 7 bases map to TRBD2. Germline lookup yields CDR1 LNHDA and CDR2 SQIVND (reference sequence). CDR3 length: 13 residues. After removal of 10 bases from V and 5 bases from J, the junction contained 7 bases not matched to a gene. The CDR3, as DNA: TGTGCCACAGAGGGACTAACTACCGGGGAGCTGTTTTTT. This sequence encodes CATEGLTTGELFF.

The chain uses TRBV7-9 and TRBJ1-2, with D maybe TRBD1 (6 bases). Between the trimmed V and J ends, which lost 5 bases and 4 bases, there was a span of 14 bases. This CDR3 is 14 amino acids long. Germline CDR1 SEHNR, CDR2 FQNEAQ (reference sequence). This CDR3 reads CASSQQQGPYGYTF. For the CDR3, the DNA is TGTGCCAGCAGCCAGCAACAGGGCCCCTATGGCTACACCTTC.

This clone was picked up one time. The chain joins TRBV7-9 to TRBJ2-1; TRBD1 agrees at 9 bases. CDR1 is SEHNR and CDR2 is FQNEAQ in the germline V gene (reference sequence). The V segment lost 11 bases and the J segment 5 bases; nucleotides outside the gene matches: 4. This CDR3 is 12 amino acids long. The CDR3 DNA reads as TGTGCCGGGGACAGGGTGGACAATGAGCAGTTCTTC. Translation gives CAGDRVDNEQFF.

The chain carries TRBV7-9 and TRBJ2-7; D gene ambiguous. V was cut by 3 bases and J by 0 bases, with 3 bases left in between. Germline assignment: CDR1 SEHNR and CDR2 FQNEAQ (reference sequence). CDR3 size: 12 residues. In DNA, the CDR3 is TGTGCCAGCAGCTTCAGCTCCTACGAGCAGTACTTC. Its protein product is CASSFSSYEQYF. Combining the CDR3 with reference TRBV7-9 and TRBJ2-7 gives the whole variable domain DTGVSQNPRHKITKRGQNVTFRCDPISEHNRLYWYRQTLGQGPEFLTYFQNEAQLEKSRLLSDRFSAERPKGSFSTLEIQRTEQGDSAMYLCASSFSSYEQYFGPGTRLTVT.

This clone occurred once. J is TRBJ1-5 and V is TRBV27; 7 positions match TRBD1. The germline V gene has CDR1 MNHEY and CDR2 SMNVEV (reference sequence). J lost 0 bases, V lost 1 base, and 3 bases had no gene match. This CDR3 region has 16 residues. CDR3 nucleotides: TGTGCCAGCAGTTTATATTACAGGGGTAGCAATCAGCCCCAGCATTTT. Protein: CASSLYYRGSNQPQHF.

This chain joins TRBV5-1 and TRBJ1-1; D is unresolved. The CDR3 length is 15 residues. Germline V gene data show CDR1 as SGHRS and CDR2 as YFSETQ. Trimming removed 0 bases from V and 8 bases from J, with 17 bases in between. Written as DNA, the CDR3 is TGCGCCAGCAGCTTGGAAACCTTGACCTGGGGAGAAGCTTTCTTT. Protein product: CASSLETLTWGEAFF.

The chain carries TRBV12-3 or TRBV12-4 and TRBJ2-1; no clear D gene. The ends were cut back, 6 bases at V and 11 bases at J, with 11 bases in the middle. There are 11 residues in the CDR3. This CDR3 reads CASSNLGKQFF. The CDR3 DNA is TGTGCCAGCAGCAATCTAGGCAAGCAGTTCTTC.

The chain joins TRBV10-3 to TRBJ1-2; D gene ambiguous. The germline V gene has CDR1 ENHRY and CDR2 SYGVKD. Trimming shortened V by 0 bases and J by 8 bases, and 16 bases separated the two germline ends. The CDR3 length is 15 residues. CDR3 coding DNA: TGTGCCATCAGTGAGTCCGAACATGGGCCGGGGGGCTACACCTTC. Protein product: CAISESEHGPGGYTF.

This clone has only a few counts. This chain links TRBV4-1 with TRBJ2-1; no reliable D call. The germline V gene has CDR1 MGHRA and CDR2 YSYEKL. Trimming pared 1 base from V and 5 bases from J, leaving 6 bases between. The length of the CDR3 is 13 residues. The CDR3 sequence: CASSQASHNEQFF. The CDR3 DNA reads as TGCGCCAGCAGCCAAGCTTCCCACAATGAGCAGTTCTTC.

The chain links TRBV9 to TRBJ2-1; D unresolved. This CDR3 comprises 11 residues. The ends were cut back, 5 bases at V and 9 bases at J, with 9 bases in the middle. Per germline, CDR1 SGDLS and CDR2 YYNGEE. The DNA for the CDR3 is TGTGCCAGCAGTTCGGGCGGTGAGCAGTTCTTC. It translates to CASSSGGEQFF.

The CDR3 nucleotides read TGTGCCATCAGTGATCGGGAGGGGGATGAGCAGTTCTTC. This encodes CAISDREGDEQFF. This rearrangement joins TRBV10-3 to TRBJ2-1; the match to TRBD2 covers 8 bases. The J segment lost 8 bases and the V segment lost 3 bases, leaving 3 bases of the junction unmatched. This CDR3 contains 13 residues. Per germline, CDR1 ENHRY and CDR2 SYGVKD.